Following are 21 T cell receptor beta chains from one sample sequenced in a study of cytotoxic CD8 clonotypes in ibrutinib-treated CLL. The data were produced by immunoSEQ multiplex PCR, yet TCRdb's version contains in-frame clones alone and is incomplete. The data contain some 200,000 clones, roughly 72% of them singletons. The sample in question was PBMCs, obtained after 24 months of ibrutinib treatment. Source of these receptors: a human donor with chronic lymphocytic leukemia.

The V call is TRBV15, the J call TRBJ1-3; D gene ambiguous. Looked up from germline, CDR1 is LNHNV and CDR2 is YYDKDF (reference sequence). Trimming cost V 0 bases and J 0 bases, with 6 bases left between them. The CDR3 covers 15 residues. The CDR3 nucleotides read TGTGCCACCAGCAGAGAGGGCTACTCTGGAAACACCATATATTTT. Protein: CATSREGYSGNTIYF.

CDR3 DNA: TGTGCCAGCAGCCAAACAGGGATCGACAATCAGCCCCAGCATTTT. This translates into CASSQTGIDNQPQHF. The chain uses TRBV4-2 and TRBJ1-5; weak D call: TRBD1 (6 bases). V was trimmed by 2 bases and J by 3 bases, leaving 11 bases between them. Germline values: CDR1 LGHNA, CDR2 YNFKEQ. The CDR3 runs 15 residues.

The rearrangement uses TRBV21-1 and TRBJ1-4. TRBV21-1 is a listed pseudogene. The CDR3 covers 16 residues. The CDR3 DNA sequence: TGTGCCAGCAGCCTACGGGACCGGGGAAAGTATGAAAAACTGTTTTTT. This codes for CASSLRDRGKYEKLFF.

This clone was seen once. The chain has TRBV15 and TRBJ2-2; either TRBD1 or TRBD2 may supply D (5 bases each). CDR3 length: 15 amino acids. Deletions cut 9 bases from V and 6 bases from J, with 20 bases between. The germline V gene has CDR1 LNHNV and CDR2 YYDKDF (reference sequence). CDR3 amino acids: CATPGPQERSGELFF. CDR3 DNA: TGTGCCACTCCTGGGCCACAGGAGCGGTCCGGGGAGCTGTTTTTT.

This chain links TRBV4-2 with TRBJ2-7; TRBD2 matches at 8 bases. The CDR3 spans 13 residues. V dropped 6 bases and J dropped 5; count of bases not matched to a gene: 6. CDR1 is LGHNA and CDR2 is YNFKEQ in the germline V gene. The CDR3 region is CASRGLAGNEQYF. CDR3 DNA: TGTGCCAGCAGAGGTTTAGCGGGAAACGAGCAGTACTTC.

The CDR3 DNA reads TGTGCCAGCAGTTCCCCGACACCGGTGGAGGGGGAGCAGTACTTC. As protein: CASSSPTPVEGEQYF. The rearrangement links TRBV28 to TRBJ2-7; D perhaps matches TRBD2 (6 bases). Germline V gives CDR1 MDHEN, CDR2 SYDVKM. The CDR3 spans 15 residues. V was clipped by 4 bases and J by 7 bases, with 20 bases between them.

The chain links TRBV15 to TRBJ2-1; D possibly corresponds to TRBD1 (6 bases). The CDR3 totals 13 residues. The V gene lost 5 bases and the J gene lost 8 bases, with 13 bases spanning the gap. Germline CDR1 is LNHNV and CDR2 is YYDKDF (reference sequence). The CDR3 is CATSGRQVDEQFF. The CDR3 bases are TGTGCCACCAGCGGAAGACAGGTGGATGAGCAGTTCTTC.

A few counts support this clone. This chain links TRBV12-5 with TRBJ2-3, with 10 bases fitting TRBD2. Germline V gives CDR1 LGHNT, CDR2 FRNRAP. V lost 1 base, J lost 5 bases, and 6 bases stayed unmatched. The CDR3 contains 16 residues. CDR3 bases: TGTGCTAGTGGTTTGGGGCTAGCGGGAGTGGAAGATACGCAGTATTTT. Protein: CASGLGLAGVEDTQYF.

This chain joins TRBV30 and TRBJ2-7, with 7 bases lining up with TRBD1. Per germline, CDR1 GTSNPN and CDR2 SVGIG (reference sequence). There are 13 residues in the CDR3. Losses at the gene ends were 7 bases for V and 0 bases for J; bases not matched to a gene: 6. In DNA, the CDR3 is TGTGCCTCCCAGGGACAGATCTCCTACGAGCAGTACTTC. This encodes CASQGQISYEQYF.

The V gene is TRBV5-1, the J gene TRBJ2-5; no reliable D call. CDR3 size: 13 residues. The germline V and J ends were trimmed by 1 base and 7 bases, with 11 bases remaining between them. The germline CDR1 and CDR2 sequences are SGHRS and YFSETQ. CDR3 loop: CASSLSFTGTQYF. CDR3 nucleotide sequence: TGCGCCAGCAGCTTGTCCTTTACGGGGACCCAGTACTTC.

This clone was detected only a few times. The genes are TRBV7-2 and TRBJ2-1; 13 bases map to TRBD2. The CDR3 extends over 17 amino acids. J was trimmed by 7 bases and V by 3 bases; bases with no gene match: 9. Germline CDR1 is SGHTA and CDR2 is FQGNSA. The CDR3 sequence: CASSFTWTSGSGNEQFF. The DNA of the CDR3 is TGTGCCAGCAGCTTCACATGGACTAGCGGGAGTGGTAATGAGCAGTTCTTC. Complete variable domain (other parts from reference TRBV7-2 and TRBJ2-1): GAGVSQSPSNKVTEKGKDVELRCDPISGHTALYWYRQSLGQGLEFLIYFQGNSAPDKSGLPSDRFSAERTGGSVSTLTIQRTQQEDSAVYLCASSFTWTSGSGNEQFFGPGTRLTVL.

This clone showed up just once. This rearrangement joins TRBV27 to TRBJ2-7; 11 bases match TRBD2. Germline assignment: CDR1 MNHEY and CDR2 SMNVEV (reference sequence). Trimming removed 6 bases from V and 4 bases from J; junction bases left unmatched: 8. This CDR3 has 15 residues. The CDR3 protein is CASRELAGVSYEQYF. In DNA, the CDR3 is TGTGCCAGCAGGGAACTAGCGGGAGTGTCTTACGAGCAGTACTTC.

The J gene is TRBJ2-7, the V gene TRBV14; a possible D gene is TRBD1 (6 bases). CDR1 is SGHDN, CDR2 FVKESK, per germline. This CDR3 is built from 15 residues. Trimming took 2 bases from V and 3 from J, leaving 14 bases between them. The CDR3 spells CASSQSIGGYYEQYF. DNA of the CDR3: TGTGCCAGCAGCCAAAGCATAGGGGGTTACTACGAGCAGTACTTC.

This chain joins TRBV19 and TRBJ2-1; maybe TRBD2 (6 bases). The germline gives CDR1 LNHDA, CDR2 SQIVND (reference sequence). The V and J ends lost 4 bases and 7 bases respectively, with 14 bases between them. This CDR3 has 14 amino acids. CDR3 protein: CASSRRESVNEQFF. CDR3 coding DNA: TGTGCCAGTAGTAGACGGGAGAGCGTGAATGAGCAGTTCTTC.

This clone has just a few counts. This chain's CDR3 is CASSLSGQGIHEQYF. In DNA form, the CDR3 reads TGTGCCAGCAGTCTATCGGGACAGGGGATACACGAGCAGTACTTC. This rearrangement joins TRBV11-2 to TRBJ2-7, with 10 bases aligning to TRBD1. The CDR3 is 15 residues long. CDR1 and CDR2 from the germline V gene are SGHAT and FQNNGV. V shed 6 bases, J shed 5 bases, and the junction held 10 bases outside the gene matches.

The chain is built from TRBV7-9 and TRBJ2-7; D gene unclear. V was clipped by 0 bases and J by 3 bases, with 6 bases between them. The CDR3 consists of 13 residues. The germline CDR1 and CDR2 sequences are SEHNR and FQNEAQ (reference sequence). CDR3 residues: CASSLALNYEQYF. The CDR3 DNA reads TGTGCCAGCAGCTTAGCTTTAAACTACGAGCAGTACTTC.

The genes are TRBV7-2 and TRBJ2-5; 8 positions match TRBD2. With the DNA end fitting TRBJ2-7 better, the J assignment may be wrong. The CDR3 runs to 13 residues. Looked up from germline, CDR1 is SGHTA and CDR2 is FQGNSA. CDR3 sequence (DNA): TGTGCCAGCAGCTTGACGGGAGGGCTCGAGCAGTACTTC. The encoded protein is CASSLTGGLEQYF.

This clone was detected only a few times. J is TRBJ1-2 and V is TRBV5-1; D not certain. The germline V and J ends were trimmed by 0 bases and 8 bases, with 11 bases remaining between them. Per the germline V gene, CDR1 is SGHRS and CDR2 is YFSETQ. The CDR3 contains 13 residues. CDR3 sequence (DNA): TGCGCCAGCAGCTTGGGGAGGGAGTCGGGCTACACCTTC. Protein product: CASSLGRESGYTF.

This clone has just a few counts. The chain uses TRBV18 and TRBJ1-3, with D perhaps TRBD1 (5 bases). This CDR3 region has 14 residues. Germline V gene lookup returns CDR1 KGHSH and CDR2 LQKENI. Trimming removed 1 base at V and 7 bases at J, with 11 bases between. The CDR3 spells CASSPQPGLNTIYF. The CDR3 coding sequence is TGTGCCAGCTCACCACAACCAGGGTTGAACACCATATATTTT.

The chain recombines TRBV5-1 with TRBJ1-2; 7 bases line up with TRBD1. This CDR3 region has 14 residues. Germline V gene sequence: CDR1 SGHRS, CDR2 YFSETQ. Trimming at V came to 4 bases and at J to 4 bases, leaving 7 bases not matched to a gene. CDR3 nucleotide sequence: TGCGCCAGCAGCAATTCGACAGGGCCCTATGGCTACACCTTC. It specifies CASSNSTGPYGYTF.

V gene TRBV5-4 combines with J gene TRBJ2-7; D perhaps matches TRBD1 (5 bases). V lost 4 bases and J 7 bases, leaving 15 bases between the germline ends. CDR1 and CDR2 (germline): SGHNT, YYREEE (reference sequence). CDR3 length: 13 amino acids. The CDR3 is CASSDRQTREQYF. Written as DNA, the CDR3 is TGTGCCAGCAGCGATCGACAGACAAGGGAGCAGTACTTC.